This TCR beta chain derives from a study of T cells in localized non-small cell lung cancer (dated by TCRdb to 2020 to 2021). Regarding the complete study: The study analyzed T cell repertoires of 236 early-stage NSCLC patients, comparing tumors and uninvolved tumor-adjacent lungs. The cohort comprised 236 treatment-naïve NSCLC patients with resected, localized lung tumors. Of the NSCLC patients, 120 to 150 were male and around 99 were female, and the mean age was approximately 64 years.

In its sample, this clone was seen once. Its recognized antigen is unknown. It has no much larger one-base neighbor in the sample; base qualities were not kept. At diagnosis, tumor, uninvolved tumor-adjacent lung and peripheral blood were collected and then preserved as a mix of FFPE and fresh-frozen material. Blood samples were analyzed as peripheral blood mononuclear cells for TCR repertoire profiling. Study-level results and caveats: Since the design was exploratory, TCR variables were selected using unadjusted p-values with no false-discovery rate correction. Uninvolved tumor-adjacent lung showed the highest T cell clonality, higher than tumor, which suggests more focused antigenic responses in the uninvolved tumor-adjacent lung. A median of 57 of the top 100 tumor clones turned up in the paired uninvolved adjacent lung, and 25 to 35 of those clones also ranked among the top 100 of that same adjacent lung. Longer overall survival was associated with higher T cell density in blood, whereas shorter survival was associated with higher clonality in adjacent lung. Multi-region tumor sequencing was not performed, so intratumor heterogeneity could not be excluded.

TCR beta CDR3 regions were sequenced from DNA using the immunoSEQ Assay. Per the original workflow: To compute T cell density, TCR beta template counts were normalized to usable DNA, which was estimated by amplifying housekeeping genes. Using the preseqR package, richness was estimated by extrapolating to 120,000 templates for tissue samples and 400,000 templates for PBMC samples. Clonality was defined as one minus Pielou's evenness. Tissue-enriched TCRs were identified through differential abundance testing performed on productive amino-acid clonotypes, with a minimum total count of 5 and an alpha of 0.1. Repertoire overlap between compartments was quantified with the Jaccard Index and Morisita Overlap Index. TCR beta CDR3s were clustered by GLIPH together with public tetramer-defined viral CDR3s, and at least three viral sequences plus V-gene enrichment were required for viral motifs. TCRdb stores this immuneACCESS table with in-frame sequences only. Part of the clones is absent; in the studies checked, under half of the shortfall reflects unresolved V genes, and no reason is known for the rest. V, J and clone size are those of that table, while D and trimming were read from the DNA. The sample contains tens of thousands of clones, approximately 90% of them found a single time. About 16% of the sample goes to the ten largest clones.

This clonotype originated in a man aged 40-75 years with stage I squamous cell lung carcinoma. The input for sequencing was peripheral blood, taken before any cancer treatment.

CDR3 reads: CASTGVLAQVPPLHF. The nucleotide sequence is given as TGTGCCAGCACCGGAGTTCTGGCCCAGGTTCCACCCCTCCACTTT. The sequence links TRBV6-1 to TRBJ1-6; no D gene call is confident. Based on the germline V gene, the CDR1 and CDR2 sequences are MNHNS and SASEGT. V loses 7 bases, J loses 11 bases, and the germline ends lie 21 bases apart. The CDR3 sequence holds 15 residues, the cysteine and phenylalanine included. Solely the CDR3 DNA is kept, with 45 bases framed from the first base.